A selection of T cell receptor beta chains follows, all from one sample in a study of blood T cell repertoires in COVID-19. The table came from immunoSEQ multiplex PCR; TCRdb's copy has only in-frame clones and leaves some out. The profile covers about 100,000 clones, with about 83% appearing a single time and roughly 12% taken by the ten largest. Sequenced input: peripheral blood. Receptors originate from a human donor in a cohort sampled during active COVID-19. Each CDR3 is given with its conserved first and last residue.

v_call cdr3_aa
TRBV2 CASREPGLAYNEQFF
TRBV19 CASSRGQGYSTGELFF
TRBV18 CASSPNRRGETQYF
TRBV19 CASSTMLTGTGDYGYTF
TRBV29-1 CSVEDRGKAFF
TRBV7-2 CASSTSSGELFF
TRBV7-9 CASSAHSGGLTNEQFF
TRBV10-3 CAISSLDTQYF
TRBV7-8 CASSPGQGALSYGYTF
TRBV7-9 CASSLAAAGNTIYF
TRBV5-1 CASRTSGSDTQYF
TRBV6-1 CASSEIGRDEAFF
TRBV21-1 CASSSRQGWAEQFF
TRBV5-1 CASSSLGGGFGYTF
TRBV6-5 CASSYRTGGYGELFF
TRBV14 CASSPPGSYYEQYF
TRBV3-1/TRBV3-2 CASSQSDRATEAFF
TRBV6-5 CASRGQARKDNEQFF
TRBV13 CASSLVSLAGGIRDYGYTF
TRBV7-2 CASSLLRGLGRQETQYF
TRBV5-1 CASSSGTSGRSHNEQFF
TRBV6-5 CASTPSGKNYEQYF
TRBV3-1/TRBV3-2 CASRSRGGGTEAFF
TRBV7-2 CASSLTAGDYEQYF
TRBV7-2 CASSLGSGGLPSYNEQFF
TRBV6-4 CASSDSGTSGSGEQFF
TRBV5-1 CASSLGRTALGYTF
TRBV11-2 CASSWTEGTQYF
TRBV20-1 CSAASSYEQYF
TRBV6-5 CASSSRDRANNSPLHF
TRBV7-2 CASSRAWAGGPYEQYF
TRBV5-1 CASSLNSGTGPYEQYF
TRBV5-1 CASSSGQMNTEAFF
TRBV7-6 CASSIWPGQGYEQYF
TRBV27 CASSFSGTGGALDGYTF
TRBV7-9 CASSPFGGAYEQYF
TRBV7-9 CASSSQGLDGYTF
TRBV7-2 CASSLGGWTGYTEAFF
TRBV7-9 CASSASYKSNTGELFF
TRBV5-1 CASSSGQGKGSYEQYF
TRBV7-2 CASSLTSNLAYEQYF
TRBV7-2 CASSEGLAGEADTQYF
TRBV30 CAWSVGLLNTEAFF
TRBV5-1 CASSLTSGSGEQYF
TRBV18 CASSPPKGAQGANVLTF
TRBV6-5 CASRWTGTSYEQYF
TRBV5-6 CASSLQERELGNTIYF
TRBV19 CASSIGGGHGYTF
TRBV7-2 CASSLRWSGEKLFF
TRBV19 CASSSQGGYEQYF
TRBV19 CASSIRTGRDNQPQHF